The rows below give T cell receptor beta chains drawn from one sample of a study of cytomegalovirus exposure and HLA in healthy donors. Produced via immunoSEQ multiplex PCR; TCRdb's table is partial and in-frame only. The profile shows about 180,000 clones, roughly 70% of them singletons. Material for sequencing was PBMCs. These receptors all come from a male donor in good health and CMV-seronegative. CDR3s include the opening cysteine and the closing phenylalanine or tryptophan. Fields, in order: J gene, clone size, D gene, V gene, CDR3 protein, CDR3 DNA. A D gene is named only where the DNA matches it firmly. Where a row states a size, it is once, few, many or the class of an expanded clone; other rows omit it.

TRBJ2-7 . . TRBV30 CAWSVGGTGSEQYF TGTGCCTGGAGTGTCGGAGGGACGGGGAGCGAGCAGTACTTC
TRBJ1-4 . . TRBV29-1 CSAGTVAGDEKLFF TGCAGCGCCGGGACTGTCGCGGGGGATGAAAAACTGTTTTTT
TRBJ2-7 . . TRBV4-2 CASSQGAREFHEQYF TGTGCCAGCAGCCAAGGGGCCCGGGAGTTCCACGAGCAGTACTTC
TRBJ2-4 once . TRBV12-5 CASPPGGLTKNIQYF TGTGCTAGTCCACCAGGGGGACTTACCAAAAACATTCAGTACTTC
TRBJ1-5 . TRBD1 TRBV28 CASHRGSNQPQHF TGTGCCAGCCACAGGGGATCCAATCAGCCCCAGCATTTT
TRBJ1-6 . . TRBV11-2 CASSLLSRGNSPLHF TGTGCCAGCAGCTTATTGTCCCGGGGGAATTCACCCCTCCACTTT
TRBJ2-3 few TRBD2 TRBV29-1 CSVDYRLAGVRTQYF TGCAGCGTTGACTATCGCCTAGCGGGAGTGCGTACGCAGTATTTT
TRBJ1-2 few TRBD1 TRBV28 CASSPRDRPNYGYTF TGTGCCAGCTCCCCACGGGACAGGCCGAACTATGGCTACACCTTC
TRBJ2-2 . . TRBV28 CASSLPQGTMARELFF TGTGCCAGCAGTTTACCCCAGGGGACCATGGCCCGGGAGCTGTTTTTT
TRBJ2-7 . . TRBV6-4 CASSDGHEQYF TGTGCCAGCAGTGACGGCCACGAGCAGTACTTC
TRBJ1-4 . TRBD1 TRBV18 CATLDGTGAEKLFF TGTGCCACCTTGGATGGGACAGGGGCTGAAAAACTGTTTTTT
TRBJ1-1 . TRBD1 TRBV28 CASSSGQLNTEAFF TGTGCCAGCAGTTCGGGACAGTTAAACACTGAAGCTTTCTTT